The 15 T cell receptor beta chains below all came from one sample that was sequenced in a study of T cell responses to AZD1222 COVID-19 vaccine (dated by TCRdb to about 2021). The label giving this sample's time point can be read as: about 28 days (+/-7) after the second vaccine dose. The library was made by the immunoSEQ multiplex PCR assay. Here the immuneACCESS table is served through TCRdb, limited to in-frame sequences with V and J called. Missing clones are a known gap in these copies; in checked studies unresolved V genes cover under half, and the rest lacks a known reason. The sample yields 60,000 to 75,000 clones; roughly nine tenths were counted once. The ten largest clones add up to roughly 31% of the sample. The sequencing here drew on peripheral blood, taken 28 days after the second AZD1222 dose. The receptor source for this set is an adult who received the AZD1222 COVID-19 vaccine.

This clone came up a few times. The chain combines TRBV5-1 with TRBJ2-1; TRBD2 matches 7 bases. Germline trimming cut 5 bases from V and 4 bases from J; bases unmatched to any gene: 9. The length of the CDR3 is 15 residues. Germline V gives CDR1 SGHRS, CDR2 YFSETQ. DNA for the CDR3: TGCGCCAGCAGTTTGAGCGGGACCCAATACAATGAGCAGTTCTTC. Its translation: CASSLSGTQYNEQFF.

The chain couples TRBV5-4 to TRBJ2-3; D may be TRBD1 or TRBD2 (5 bases each). V was cut by 6 bases and J by 4 bases, with 18 bases left in between. Looked up from germline, CDR1 is SGHNT and CDR2 is YYREEE (reference sequence). The length of the CDR3 is 15 residues. As DNA, the CDR3 is TGTGCCAGCATCCCGAGGGGAAGGGGCCCAGATACGCAGTATTTT. It specifies CASIPRGRGPDTQYF.

This chain uses TRBV29-1 with TRBJ2-7; the D is unclear. This CDR3 has 12 residues. CDR1 SQVTM and CDR2 ANQGSEA come from the germline V gene. The V end lost 5 bases, the J end lost 2 bases, and 10 bases lay between the germline ends. The CDR3, as DNA: TGCAGCGTTAAGGAGTCTACCTACGAGCAGTACTTC. Translated: CSVKESTYEQYF.

The chain uses TRBV6-5 and TRBJ2-2, with a possible D match to TRBD2 (6 bases). This CDR3 has 14 amino acids. Germline CDR1 and CDR2: MNHEY and SVGAGI. The ends were cut back, 8 bases at V and 3 bases at J, with 13 bases in the middle. The CDR3, as DNA: TGTGCCAGCCTCGGGAGTTGGTACACCGGGGAGCTGTTTTTT. Residues: CASLGSWYTGELFF.

This chain links TRBV7-6 with TRBJ1-1; D is perhaps TRBD1 (5 bases). CDR1 is SGHVS and CDR2 is FNYEAQ in the germline V gene. This CDR3 comprises 14 residues. V dropped 5 bases and J dropped 2 bases, with 12 bases sitting between them. CDR3 amino acids: CASSRQHSNTEAFF. The DNA for the CDR3 is TGTGCCAGCAGCCGACAGCATTCTAACACTGAAGCTTTCTTT.

The chain has TRBV16 and TRBJ1-5; 11 bases are a match to TRBD1. From germline, CDR1 is KGHSY and CDR2 FQNENV. V was pared by 4 bases and J by 7 bases, with 3 bases of the junction left unmatched. The CDR3 runs 14 residues. DNA of the CDR3: TGTGCCAGCAGCCGGACAGGGGGCCGGCAGCCCCAGCATTTT. It yields the protein CASSRTGGRQPQHF.

V and J are TRBV6-2 or TRBV6-3 and TRBJ2-7, with 7 bases aligning to TRBD2. Germline V lookup: CDR1 MNHEY, CDR2 SVGEGT. The CDR3 extends over 15 amino acids. V shed 6 bases, J shed 9 bases, and the junction held 17 bases outside the gene matches. Written as DNA, the CDR3 is TGTGCCAGCAGCTTCGGGACTATTTCTGGGAACGGGCAGTACTTC. This codes for CASSFGTISGNGQYF.

The rearrangement joins TRBV11-3 to TRBJ1-6, with D tentatively TRBD1 (6 bases). This CDR3 comprises 15 residues. Germline values: CDR1 SGHNT, CDR2 YENEEA. Between the trimmed V and J ends, which lost 2 bases and 12 bases, there was a span of 17 bases. For the CDR3, the DNA is TGTGCCAGCAGCTTAATATTGGGACAAGGAGGACCCCTCCACTTT. Amino acid sequence: CASSLILGQGGPLHF.

CDR3 coding DNA: TGCAGCGTTGTAGGACCCTCTGATGAAAAACTGTTTTTT. Translating it yields CSVVGPSDEKLFF. This chain links TRBV29-1 with TRBJ1-4; no reliable D call. The CDR3 is 13 residues long. Germline CDR1 is SQVTM and CDR2 is ANQGSEA. V was pared by 4 bases and J by 6 bases, with 12 bases between.

The gene calls are TRBV25-1 and TRBJ1-6, with 10 bases matching TRBD1. Germline CDR1 reads MGHDK; CDR2 reads SYGVNS. The CDR3 length is 18 residues. V lost 3 bases, J lost 14 bases, and 19 bases stayed unmatched. The CDR3 nucleotides are TGTGCCAGCAGTGATCAAACACCGGGACAGGGGCGCCTTACGGCCCTCCACTTT. It yields the protein CASSDQTPGQGRLTALHF.

The chain links TRBV28 to TRBJ2-2; unclear D gene. The CDR3 contains 15 residues. Trimming cost V 2 bases and J 5 bases, with 12 bases left between them. Germline loops: CDR1 MDHEN, CDR2 SYDVKM. In nucleotides, the CDR3 is TGTGCCAGCAGTTTAAGGGTGTGGGGAACCGGGGAGCTGTTTTTT. Residues: CASSLRVWGTGELFF.

The rearrangement links TRBV18 to TRBJ1-6; D possibly corresponds to TRBD1 (5 bases). V lost 10 bases, J lost 4 bases, and 11 bases lay in between. Germline CDR1 is KGHSH and CDR2 is LQKENI. The CDR3 has 13 amino acids. CDR3 nucleotide sequence: TGTGCCACCGGGGACTCATATAATTCACCCCTCCACTTT. Its protein product is CATGDSYNSPLHF.

This clone showed up just once. V usage is TRBV18 and J usage is TRBJ1-5, with 7 bases matching TRBD1. V trimming: 5 bases; J trimming: 1 base; junction bases outside the gene matches: 2. Germline V lookup: CDR1 KGHSH, CDR2 LQKENI. The CDR3 extends over 14 amino acids. DNA of the CDR3: TGTGCCAGCTCAGGGACAGAGAGCAATCAGCCCCAGCATTTT. This translates into CASSGTESNQPQHF.

This clone was seen a single time. The conserved phenylalanine or tryptophan normally closing the CDR3 is absent here, so this likely arose from a read error. No DNA is shown, since the ends of the CDR3 on it are uncertain; the CDR3 is the one TCRdb lists. This chain links TRBV12-3 or TRBV12-4 with TRBJ2-7; the listed D gene, TRBD2, was not tested against the DNA. Including both end residues, the CDR3 is 11 amino acids long. The CDR3: CASSLGGLGLL.

The chain links TRBV18 to TRBJ2-5; TRBD2 aligns across 9 bases. The ends lost 1 base at V and 3 bases at J; junction bases unmatched: 6. CDR3 length: 16 amino acids. Germline V gene sequence: CDR1 KGHSH, CDR2 LQKENI. In nucleotides, the CDR3 is TGTGCCAGCTCACCACAGGAGACTAGCGGTAAAGAGACCCAGTACTTC. Protein: CASSPQETSGKETQYF.